This T cell receptor beta chain was found in a study of cytomegalovirus exposure and HLA in healthy donors. The germline V gene encodes CDR1 GTSNPN and CDR2 SVGIG (reference sequence). V lost 4 bases and J lost 4; bases outside the gene matches: 12. CDR3 size: 16 residues. Both 60 Vbeta primers and 13 Jbeta primers went into the PCR. Assay used: immunoSEQ multiplex PCR; TCRdb lists only in-frame clones, some missing. The table has some 170,000 clones, around 75% seen once. Sample: PBMCs. This clonotype was sampled from a male donor in good health and CMV-seronegative. This chain joins TRBV30 and TRBJ2-2; 7 nucleotides agree with TRBD1. The chain's CDR3 is CAWIGRQGVFTGELFF. The CDR3 DNA reads TGTGCCTGGATAGGGCGACAGGGTGTGTTCACCGGGGAGCTGTTTTTT.